This T cell receptor beta chain stems from a study of shared clonotypes between healthy human individuals. Study-level points and caveats: A few donors held approximately 5% of naive CD4 clonotypes in common.

This clone was counted only a few times. Its antigen remains unknown. As originally analysed: Filtering differed, since immunoSEQ gave only junction sequences and no quality scores. Clones were sequenced by immunoSEQ multiplex PCR, and TCRdb holds only the in-frame ones, with some missing. That table is the source of V, J and clone size, and D and trimming were worked out from the DNA. There are approximately 1.1 million clones in the sample; around 82% occur only once, and roughly 0.56% lies in the top ten. CDR3 length equals 11 residues. V was pared by 5 bases and J by 8 bases, with 0 bases of the junction left unmatched. Germline V gene sequence: CDR1 LNHDA, CDR2 SQIVND (reference sequence). Healthy adults negative for HIV, lacking recent acute infections or vaccinations, served as donors. Memory CD4+ cells were the fraction left after CD45RA+ naive selection.

This chain joins TRBV19 and TRBJ2-4; 7 bases fit TRBD2. The specimen sequenced was memory CD4+ T cells from PBMCs. The sample's subset: CD45RA-negative fraction. The receptor's source is a man aged 18-30 years in good health. Some clones in this sample may be carry-over from other donors' samples. CDR3 loop: CASSGGDIQYF. In DNA, the CDR3 is TGTGCCAGTAGTGGGGGGGACATTCAGTACTTC.